This is a list of T cell receptor beta chains from one sample in a study of human T cells and chemical hapten exposure. TCRdb re-called the RACE reads with MiXCR, one entry per CDR3 protein. Of 250,000 to 300,000 distinct CDR3 sequences listed, roughly 8% are singletons. Sequencing was performed on whole blood, taken in connection with sensitization to the hapten diphenylcyclopropenone (DPC). The receptors originated from a man between 18 and 35 years old with alopecia areata. Some clones in this sample may be carry-over from other donors' samples. CDR3s include the opening cysteine and the closing phenylalanine or tryptophan. Each record gives: D gene, J gene, V gene, clone size, CDR3 protein, CDR3 DNA. The D gene is left open where the match is weak. Size is stated for part of the rows, as once, few or many counts, or as a class when the clone is expanded.

d_gene: TRBD1; j_gene: TRBJ1-2; v_gene: TRBV3-1; abundance: many; CDR3aa: CASSVTGDRDYGYTF; CDR3nt: TGTGCCAGCAGTGTAACCGGAGACAGGGACTATGGCTACACCTTC
d_gene: TRBD2; j_gene: TRBJ2-2; v_gene: TRBV4-3; abundance: -; CDR3aa: CASSQDLLRAGVMNTGELFF; CDR3nt: TGCGCCAGCAGCCAAGATTTGTTGAGAGCGGGGGTCATGAACACCGGGGAGCTGTTTTTT
d_gene: TRBD1; j_gene: TRBJ1-4; v_gene: TRBV5-4; abundance: many; CDR3aa: CASSRRPTGGATNEKLFF; CDR3nt: TGTGCCAGCAGCCGCCGACCGACAGGGGGTGCAACTAATGAAAAACTGTTTTTT
d_gene: -; j_gene: TRBJ1-4; v_gene: TRBV10-3; abundance: many; CDR3aa: CAISPQEDNEKLFF; CDR3nt: TGTGCCATCAGTCCACAGGAGGATAATGAAAAACTGTTTTTT
d_gene: -; j_gene: TRBJ2-5; v_gene: TRBV7-2; abundance: -; CDR3aa: CASSSNKETQYF; CDR3nt: TGTGCCAGCAGCTCTAATAAAGAGACCCAGTACTTC
d_gene: -; j_gene: TRBJ2-3; v_gene: TRBV7-9; abundance: few; CDR3aa: CASSLEQLLDTQYF; CDR3nt: TGTGCCAGCAGCTTAGAACAGCTTCTGGATACGCAGTATTTT
d_gene: -; j_gene: TRBJ1-1; v_gene: TRBV28; abundance: -; CDR3aa: CASSPPGGAYTEAFF; CDR3nt: TGTGCCAGCAGTCCCCCCGGGGGGGCGTACACTGAAGCTTTCTTT
d_gene: -; j_gene: TRBJ2-1; v_gene: TRBV11-2; abundance: -; CDR3aa: CASSLVGGREQFF; CDR3nt: TGTGCCAGCAGCTTAGTTGGGGGGCGAGAGCAGTTCTTC
d_gene: -; j_gene: TRBJ1-2; v_gene: TRBV27; abundance: -; CDR3aa: CASSFHIGQNYGYTF; CDR3nt: TGTGCCAGCAGTTTCCATATCGGACAAAACTATGGCTACACCTTC
d_gene: TRBD1; j_gene: TRBJ2-6; v_gene: TRBV12-3/TRBV12-4; abundance: -; CDR3aa: CASSLGQGSGANVLTF; CDR3nt: TGTGCCAGCAGTTTGGGACAGGGGTCTGGGGCCAACGTCCTGACTTTC
d_gene: TRBD1; j_gene: TRBJ2-2; v_gene: TRBV4-1; abundance: -; CDR3aa: CASSPGQGTGELFF; CDR3nt: TGCGCCAGCAGCCCAGGACAGGGGACCGGGGAGCTGTTTTTT
d_gene: -; j_gene: TRBJ1-2; v_gene: TRBV6-1; abundance: many; CDR3aa: CASSEGLGPGYGYTF; CDR3nt: TGTGCCAGCAGTGAAGGGCTGGGTCCCGGCTATGGCTACACCTTC
d_gene: TRBD1; j_gene: TRBJ1-3; v_gene: TRBV5-6; abundance: -; CDR3aa: CASSYGQGANAIYF; CDR3nt: TGTGCCAGCAGCTACGGACAGGGGGCTAACGCCATATATTTT
d_gene: -; j_gene: TRBJ1-2; v_gene: TRBV7-3; abundance: few; CDR3aa: CASSPSGQITYGYIF; CDR3nt: TGTGCCAGCTCCCCGAGCGGACAGATCACCTATGGCTACATCTTC
d_gene: TRBD1; j_gene: TRBJ1-5; v_gene: TRBV5-6; abundance: few; CDR3aa: CASSLRRQGRVVQPQHF; CDR3nt: TGTGCCAGCAGCTTGCGCCGACAGGGAAGGGTTGTTCAGCCCCAGCATTTT
d_gene: -; j_gene: TRBJ2-3; v_gene: TRBV7-6; abundance: few; CDR3aa: CASSSTLARDTQYF; CDR3nt: TGTGCCAGCAGCTCGACCCTAGCCAGAGATACGCAGTATTTT
d_gene: TRBD1; j_gene: TRBJ1-1; v_gene: TRBV6-6; abundance: few; CDR3aa: CASLQGAQLATEAFF; CDR3nt: TGTGCCAGCCTACAGGGGGCACAGCTTGCCACTGAAGCTTTCTTT
d_gene: -; j_gene: TRBJ2-3; v_gene: TRBV7-2; abundance: -; CDR3aa: CASSNVGGPDTQYF; CDR3nt: TGTGCCAGCAGCAATGTGGGGGGCCCAGATACGCAGTATTTT
d_gene: TRBD1; j_gene: TRBJ2-5; v_gene: TRBV25-1; abundance: many; CDR3aa: CASSETGEETQYF; CDR3nt: TGTGCCAGCAGTGAGACAGGGGAAGAGACCCAGTACTTC
d_gene: -; j_gene: TRBJ1-5; v_gene: TRBV5-1; abundance: -; CDR3aa: CASSPNAWGNQPQHF; CDR3nt: TGCGCCAGCAGCCCGAACGCTTGGGGCAATCAGCCCCAGCATTTT
d_gene: -; j_gene: TRBJ1-2; v_gene: TRBV5-1; abundance: many; CDR3aa: CASSRGTPYDGYTF; CDR3nt: TGCGCCAGCAGCCGAGGGACACCATACGATGGCTACACCTTC
d_gene: TRBD1; j_gene: TRBJ1-5; v_gene: TRBV20-1; abundance: few; CDR3aa: CSADGQGPSNQPQHF; CDR3nt: TGCAGTGCCGACGGACAGGGGCCCAGCAATCAGCCCCAGCATTTT
d_gene: -; j_gene: TRBJ2-2; v_gene: TRBV6-1; abundance: few; CDR3aa: CASSPRTDRTGELFF; CDR3nt: TGTGCCAGCAGCCCTAGAACGGATCGGACCGGGGAGCTGTTTTTT
d_gene: TRBD2; j_gene: TRBJ2-1; v_gene: TRBV6-5; abundance: many; CDR3aa: CASSLAGGDYNEQFF; CDR3nt: TGTGCCAGCAGTCTAGCGGGGGGGGATTACAATGAGCAGTTCTTC
d_gene: -; j_gene: TRBJ1-5; v_gene: TRBV7-9; abundance: many; CDR3aa: CASSTEGEQPQHF; CDR3nt: TGTGCCAGCAGCACAGAGGGGGAACAGCCCCAGCATTTT
d_gene: -; j_gene: TRBJ2-3; v_gene: TRBV29-1; abundance: many; CDR3aa: CSVALGSTDTQYF; CDR3nt: TGCAGCGTTGCTTTGGGGAGCACAGATACGCAGTATTTT
d_gene: TRBD1; j_gene: TRBJ2-1; v_gene: TRBV12-3/TRBV12-4; abundance: many; CDR3aa: CASSFLGQGYNEQFF; CDR3nt: TGTGCCAGCAGTTTTTTGGGACAGGGCTACAATGAGCAGTTCTTC
d_gene: -; j_gene: TRBJ2-1; v_gene: TRBV11-2; abundance: many; CDR3aa: CASSPRGPGEQFF; CDR3nt: TGTGCCAGCAGCCCCAGGGGCCCCGGTGAGCAGTTCTTC
d_gene: -; j_gene: TRBJ2-3; v_gene: TRBV7-2; abundance: -; CDR3aa: CASSLAFPGGTDTQYF; CDR3nt: TGTGCCAGCAGCTTAGCGTTTCCGGGTGGCACAGATACGCAGTATTTT
d_gene: -; j_gene: TRBJ1-2; v_gene: TRBV6-5; abundance: -; CDR3aa: CASSLLNGAGGYTF; CDR3nt: TGTGCCAGCAGTTTACTCAACGGGGCCGGAGGCTACACCTTC
d_gene: TRBD1; j_gene: TRBJ2-5; v_gene: TRBV5-6; abundance: many; CDR3aa: CASSDDRVETQYF; CDR3nt: TGTGCCAGCAGCGATGACAGGGTTGAGACCCAGTACTTC
d_gene: -; j_gene: TRBJ1-1; v_gene: TRBV7-2; abundance: many; CDR3aa: CASSLARVNTEAFF; CDR3nt: TGTGCCAGCAGCTTAGCGCGGGTGAACACTGAAGCTTTCTTT
d_gene: TRBD2; j_gene: TRBJ2-1; v_gene: TRBV20-1; abundance: -; CDR3aa: CSAAGGPYNEQFF; CDR3nt: TGCAGTGCTGCGGGGGGGCCCTACAATGAGCAGTTCTTC
d_gene: -; j_gene: TRBJ2-3; v_gene: TRBV25-1; abundance: -; CDR3aa: CASSEPPNPDTQYF; CDR3nt: TGTGCCAGCAGTGAACCTCCCAACCCGGATACGCAGTATTTT
d_gene: -; j_gene: TRBJ2-4; v_gene: TRBV29-1; abundance: few; CDR3aa: CSVVGGYDFIQYF; CDR3nt: TGCAGCGTTGTAGGGGGATATGATTTTATTCAGTACTTC